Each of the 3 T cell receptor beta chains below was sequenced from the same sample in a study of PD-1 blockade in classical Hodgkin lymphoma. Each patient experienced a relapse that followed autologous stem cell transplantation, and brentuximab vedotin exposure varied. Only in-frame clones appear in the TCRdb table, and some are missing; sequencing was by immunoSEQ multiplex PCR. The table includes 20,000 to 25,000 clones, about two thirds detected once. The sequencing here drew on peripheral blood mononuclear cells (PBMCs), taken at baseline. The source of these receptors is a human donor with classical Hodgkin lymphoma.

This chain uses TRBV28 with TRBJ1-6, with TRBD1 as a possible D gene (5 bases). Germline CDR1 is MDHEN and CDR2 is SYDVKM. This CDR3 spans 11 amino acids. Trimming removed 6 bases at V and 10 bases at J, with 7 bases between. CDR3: CASRRDSPLHF. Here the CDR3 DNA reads TGTGCCAGCAGGCGGGACTCACCCCTCCACTTT.

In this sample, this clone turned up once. The CDR3 DNA sequence: TGTGCCAGCAGTTTTAGGGTCAGCTGGGAGGGGAACACTGAAGCTTTCTTT. Translation: CASSFRVSWEGNTEAFF. The gene calls are TRBV28 and TRBJ1-1; D remains ambiguous. This CDR3 has 17 residues. The V end was cut by 3 bases, the J end by 1 base, with 18 bases between. Germline CDR1 and CDR2: MDHEN and SYDVKM.

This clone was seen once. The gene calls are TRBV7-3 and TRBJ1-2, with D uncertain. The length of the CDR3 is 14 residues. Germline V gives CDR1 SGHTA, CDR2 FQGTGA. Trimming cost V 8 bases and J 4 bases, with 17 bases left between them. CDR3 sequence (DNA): TGTGCCAGCGGGGATCCCGGAGATCTCTATGGCTACACCTTC. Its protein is CASGDPGDLYGYTF.